This TCR beta chain was profiled in a study of T cell responses to AZD1222 COVID-19 vaccine. General study points: Just five or six AZD1222 recipients were seropositive at baseline. Clonal diversity was possibly underestimated, and the donors were mostly white British, with more females.

This clone was counted once. Its antigen is not known. Germline CDR1 reads KGHSH; CDR2 reads LQKENI. This CDR3 has 15 residues. V gave up 1 base and J gave up 4 bases; unmatched junction bases: 2. Only in-frame clones appear in the TCRdb table, and some are missing; sequencing was by immunoSEQ multiplex PCR. The repertoire consists of 250,000 to 300,000 clones, with almost 95% occurring once and the leading ten covering around 0.58%. The specimen comprised peripheral blood, sampled 28 days after the second AZD1222 dose. The sequence derives from an adult who received the AZD1222 COVID-19 vaccine. The chain has TRBV18 and TRBJ2-1; 9 bases agree with TRBD2. The CDR3 reads CASSPLAGEYNEQFF. The CDR3 DNA is TGTGCCAGCTCACCACTAGCGGGGGAGTACAATGAGCAGTTCTTC.